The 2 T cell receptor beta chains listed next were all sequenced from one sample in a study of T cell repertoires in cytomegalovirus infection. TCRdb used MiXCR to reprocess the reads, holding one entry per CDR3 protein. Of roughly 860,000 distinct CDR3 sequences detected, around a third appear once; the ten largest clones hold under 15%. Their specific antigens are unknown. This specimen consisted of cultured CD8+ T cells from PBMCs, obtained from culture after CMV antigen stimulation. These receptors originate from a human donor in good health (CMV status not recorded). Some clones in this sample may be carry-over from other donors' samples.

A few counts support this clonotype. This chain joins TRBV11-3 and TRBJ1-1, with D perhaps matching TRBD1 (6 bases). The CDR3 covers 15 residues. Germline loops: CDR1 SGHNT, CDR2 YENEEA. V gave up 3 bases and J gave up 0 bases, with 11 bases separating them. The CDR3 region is CASSFYRDMNTEAFF. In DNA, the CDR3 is TGTGCCAGCAGCTTCTACAGGGACATGAACACTGAAGCTTTCTTT.

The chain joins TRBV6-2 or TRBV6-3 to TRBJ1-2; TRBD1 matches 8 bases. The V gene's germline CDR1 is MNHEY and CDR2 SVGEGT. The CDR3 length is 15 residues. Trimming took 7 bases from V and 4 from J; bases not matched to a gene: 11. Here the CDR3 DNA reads TGTGCCAGCACCCTATCAAGGACAGGGTCCTATGGCTACACCTTC. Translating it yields CASTLSRTGSYGYTF.